This entry describes one TCR beta chain. What it binds is unknown. The data stem from a study of cytomegalovirus exposure and HLA in healthy donors. Points from the study as a whole: Being productive about 90% or about 30% of the time was typical of most TCR beta V segments in an earlier analysis.

The CDR3 sequence is 15 residues long. Looked up from germline, CDR1 is LGHNA and CDR2 is YNFKEQ. Trimming left V 0 bases short and J 0 bases short, with 9 bases between. PCR amplification relied on 60 Vbeta primers (plus 13 Jbeta primers). Produced via immunoSEQ multiplex PCR; TCRdb's table is partial and in-frame only. The data hold more than 100,000 clones, with roughly 80% observed a single time. The specimen was PBMCs. The TCR originated in a woman between 40 and 50 years old in good health and CMV-seropositive. The chain joins TRBV4-2 to TRBJ2-7, with D hard to call. The CDR3 reads CASSQESTASYEQYF. CDR3 bases: TGTGCCAGCAGCCAAGAGTCGACTGCCTCCTACGAGCAGTACTTC.